These T cell receptor beta chains were read from a single sample in a study of blood T cell repertoires in COVID-19. Repertoires were generated with immunoSEQ multiplex PCR, while TCRdb's copy carries only in-frame clones and drops some. This sample yields about 380,000 clones, of which around 89% are seen a single time; about 1.1% belongs to the top ten. The sample taken for sequencing was PBMCs or T cells enriched from blood (not recorded which). These receptors were collected from a woman aged 18 to 35 who had recovered from COVID-19. Both conserved end residues are part of each CDR3. D genes are given only for firm matches. Only part of the rows carry a size: once, few, many, or a class if the clone is expanded.

size: NA
J: TRBJ1-2
D: NA
V: TRBV19
DNA: TGTGCCAGTAGTATAGAGACATCTGTTACCTATGGCTACACCTTC
CDR3: CASSIETSVTYGYTF

size: medium-sized
J: TRBJ2-3
D: TRBD2
V: TRBV7-2
DNA: TGTGCCAGCAGCGTGAGTAGCGGGGGGGCCGAAGATACGCAGTATTTT
CDR3: CASSVSSGGAEDTQYF

size: NA
J: TRBJ1-1
D: NA
V: TRBV7-9
DNA: TGTGCCAGCAGCTTACCCGGGGGCACTGAAGCTTTCTTT
CDR3: CASSLPGGTEAFF

size: NA
J: TRBJ1-4
D: TRBD1
V: TRBV6-2/TRBV6-3
DNA: TGTGCCAGCAGTCCACGGACAGGGCGTCTAGAGGAAAAACTGTTTTTT
CDR3: CASSPRTGRLEEKLFF

size: NA
J: TRBJ2-3
D: NA
V: TRBV7-2
DNA: TGTGCCAGCAGCTTAGAGCCCATAAGGGGGGATACGCAGTATTTT
CDR3: CASSLEPIRGDTQYF

size: NA
J: TRBJ2-7
D: NA
V: TRBV18
DNA: TGTGCCAGCTCACCAAACAGAGACTACGAGCAGTACTTC
CDR3: CASSPNRDYEQYF

size: NA
J: TRBJ1-2
D: TRBD1
V: TRBV30
DNA: TGTGCCTGGAGCCTAACAGGGGGCGCTGATGGCTACACCTTC
CDR3: CAWSLTGGADGYTF

size: NA
J: TRBJ1-5
D: NA
V: TRBV5-4
DNA: TGTGCCAGCAGCTTACAGGGAGGGGTTGGGCAGCCCCAGCATTTT
CDR3: CASSLQGGVGQPQHF

size: once
J: TRBJ1-2
D: TRBD1
V: TRBV5-1
DNA: TGCGCCAGCAGCTCCAATACAGGGGTAGGCTATGGCTACACCTTC
CDR3: CASSSNTGVGYGYTF

size: NA
J: TRBJ2-3
D: TRBD2
V: TRBV5-4
DNA: TGTGCCACCAAGCGGGGGATGACAGATACGCAGTATTTT
CDR3: CATKRGMTDTQYF

size: NA
J: TRBJ1-2
D: NA
V: TRBV18
DNA: TGTGCCAGCTCTTTGGCAGGGGATAACTATGGCTACACCTTC
CDR3: CASSLAGDNYGYTF

size: NA
J: TRBJ2-1
D: TRBD2
V: TRBV27
DNA: TGTGCCAGCAGAACCTCGGTAGCGGGGTCGACCTACAATGAGCAGTTCTTC
CDR3: CASRTSVAGSTYNEQFF

size: NA
J: TRBJ2-7
D: TRBD1
V: TRBV10-1
DNA: TGCGCCAGCAGTGATCTTGGTGGACAGGACACATACGAGCAGTACTTC
CDR3: CASSDLGGQDTYEQYF

size: NA
J: TRBJ2-5
D: TRBD2
V: TRBV18
DNA: TGTGCCAGCTCACCCAGGACTAGCGGGGGGGCCCAAGAGACCCAGTACTTC
CDR3: CASSPRTSGGAQETQYF

size: NA
J: TRBJ2-3
D: TRBD2
V: TRBV4-2
DNA: TGTGCCAGCAGCCAAGTCAGACTAGCGGGGGGAGCTAGCACAGATACGCAGTATTTT
CDR3: CASSQVRLAGGASTDTQYF

size: NA
J: TRBJ1-4
D: TRBD1
V: TRBV7-9
DNA: TGTGCCAGCAGCTCGGGACAGGGGGTTGGAAAACTGTTTTTT
CDR3: CASSSGQGVGKLFF

size: NA
J: TRBJ2-1
D: NA
V: TRBV11-3
DNA: TGTGCCAGCAGCTCGGAGGGTTTCAATGAGCAGTTCTTC
CDR3: CASSSEGFNEQFF

size: NA
J: TRBJ1-1
D: TRBD1
V: TRBV28
DNA: TGTGCCAGCAGTGCCCCGGGACAGGGTTCCACTGAAGCTTTCTTT
CDR3: CASSAPGQGSTEAFF

size: NA
J: TRBJ2-2
D: NA
V: TRBV2
DNA: TGTGCCAGCAGTCGAGGGCTATCGAACACCGGGGAGCTGTTTTTT
CDR3: CASSRGLSNTGELFF

size: NA
J: TRBJ1-4
D: NA
V: TRBV4-3
DNA: TGCGCCAGCAGCCAAGATCGGTCGAATAAACTGTTTTTT
CDR3: CASSQDRSNKLFF

size: NA
J: TRBJ1-4
D: NA
V: TRBV19
DNA: TGTGCCAGTATCACCCGGCAGGGAGGGTTCGAAAAACTGTTTTTT
CDR3: CASITRQGGFEKLFF

size: NA
J: TRBJ2-3
D: TRBD2
V: TRBV9
DNA: TGTGCCAGCAGCCTAAGTAGCTCAAGACTAGCGGGGGACACAGATACGCAGTATTTT
CDR3: CASSLSSSRLAGDTDTQYF

size: NA
J: TRBJ1-5
D: TRBD1
V: TRBV6-1
DNA: TGTGCCAGCAGTGAGAAACCGGGACAGGGTCAGCCCCAGCATTTT
CDR3: CASSEKPGQGQPQHF

size: NA
J: TRBJ1-2
D: NA
V: TRBV6-5
DNA: TGTGCCAGCAAAGGACACGACTATGGCTACACCTTC
CDR3: CASKGHDYGYTF

size: NA
J: TRBJ1-1
D: NA
V: TRBV5-1
DNA: TGCGCCAGCAGCTTTGTAGGGGGAGCGGACACTGAAGCTTTCTTT
CDR3: CASSFVGGADTEAFF

size: NA
J: TRBJ1-5
D: NA
V: TRBV28
DNA: TGTGCCAGCAGTTTACGGCGTCGGGGGGCTGACAATCAGCCCCAGCATTTT
CDR3: CASSLRRRGADNQPQHF